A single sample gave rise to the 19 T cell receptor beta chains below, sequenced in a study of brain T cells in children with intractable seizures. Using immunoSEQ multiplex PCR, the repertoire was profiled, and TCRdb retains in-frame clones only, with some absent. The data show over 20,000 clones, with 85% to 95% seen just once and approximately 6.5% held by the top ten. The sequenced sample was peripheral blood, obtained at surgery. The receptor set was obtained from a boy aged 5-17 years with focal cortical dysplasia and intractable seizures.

CDR3 sequence (DNA): TGCAGCGCTCTGACAGGGGACTACGAGCAGTACTTC. Translated, it gives CSALTGDYEQYF. The V gene is TRBV29-1, the J gene TRBJ2-7, with TRBD1 matching 8 bases. Germline V gene sequence: CDR1 SQVTM, CDR2 ANQGSEA. The CDR3 is 12 residues long. J lost 3 bases, V lost 7 bases, and 5 bases had no gene match.

This CDR3 is CASSLRQAHKLFF. The CDR3 coding sequence is TGTGCCAGCAGCTTACGGCAGGCCCACAAACTGTTTTTT. This sequence joins TRBV7-9 and TRBJ1-4, with D unclear. Trimming shortened V by 2 bases and J by 11 bases, and 12 bases separated the two germline ends. This CDR3 is built from 13 residues. Looked up from germline, CDR1 is SEHNR and CDR2 is FQNEAQ (reference sequence).

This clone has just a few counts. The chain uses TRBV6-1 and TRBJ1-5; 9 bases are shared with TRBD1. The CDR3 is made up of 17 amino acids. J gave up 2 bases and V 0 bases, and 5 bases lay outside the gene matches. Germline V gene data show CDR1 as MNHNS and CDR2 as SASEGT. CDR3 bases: TGTGCCAGCAGTGAAGCGCTGGGGGACAGGGGCAATCAGCCCCAGCATTTT. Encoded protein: CASSEALGDRGNQPQHF.

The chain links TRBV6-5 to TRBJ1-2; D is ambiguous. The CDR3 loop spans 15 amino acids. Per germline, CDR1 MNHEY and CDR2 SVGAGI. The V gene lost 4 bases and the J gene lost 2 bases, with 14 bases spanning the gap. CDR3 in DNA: TGTGCCAGCAGTTTTACAGAAGTCGCAAACTATGGCTACACCTTC. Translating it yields CASSFTEVANYGYTF.

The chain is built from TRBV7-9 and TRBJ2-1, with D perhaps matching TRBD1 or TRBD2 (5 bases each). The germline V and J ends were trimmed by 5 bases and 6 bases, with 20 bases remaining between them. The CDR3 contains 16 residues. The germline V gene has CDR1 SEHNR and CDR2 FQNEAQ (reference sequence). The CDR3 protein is CASSLDGGGPLNEQFF. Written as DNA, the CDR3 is TGTGCCAGCAGCCTCGACGGTGGGGGACCCCTCAATGAGCAGTTCTTC.

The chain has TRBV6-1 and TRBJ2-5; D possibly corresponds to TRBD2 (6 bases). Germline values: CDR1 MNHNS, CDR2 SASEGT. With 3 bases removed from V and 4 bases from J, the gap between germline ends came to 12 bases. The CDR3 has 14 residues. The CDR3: CASSEGSGRETQYF. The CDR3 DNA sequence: TGTGCCAGCAGTGAGGGTAGCGGTCGAGAGACCCAGTACTTC.

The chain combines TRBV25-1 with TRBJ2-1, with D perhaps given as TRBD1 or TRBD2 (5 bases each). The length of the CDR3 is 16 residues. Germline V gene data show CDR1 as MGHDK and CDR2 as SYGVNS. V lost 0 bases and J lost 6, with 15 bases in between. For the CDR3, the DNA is TGTGCCAGCAGTGAATATCCCCCCATGGGGACCAATGAGCAGTTCTTC. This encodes CASSEYPPMGTNEQFF.

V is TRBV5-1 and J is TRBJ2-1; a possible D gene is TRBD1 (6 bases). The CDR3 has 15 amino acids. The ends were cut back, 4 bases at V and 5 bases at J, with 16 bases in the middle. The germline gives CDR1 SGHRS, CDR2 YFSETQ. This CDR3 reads CASSPSGTPDNEQFF. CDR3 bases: TGCGCCAGCAGCCCCTCCGGGACACCCGACAATGAGCAGTTCTTC. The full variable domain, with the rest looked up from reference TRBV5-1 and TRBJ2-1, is KAGVTQTPRYLIKTRGQQVTLSCSPISGHRSVSWYQQTPGQGLQFLFEYFSETQRNKGNFPGRFSGRQFSNSRSEMNVSTLELGDSALYLCASSPSGTPDNEQFFGPGTRLTVL.

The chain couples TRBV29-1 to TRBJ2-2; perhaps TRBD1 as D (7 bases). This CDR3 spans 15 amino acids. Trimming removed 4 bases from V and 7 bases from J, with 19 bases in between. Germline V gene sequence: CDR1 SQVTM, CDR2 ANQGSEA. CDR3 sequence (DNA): TGCAGCGTTGGTGGGTTGCCAGGGGGAGGCGGGGAGCTGTTTTTT. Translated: CSVGGLPGGGGELFF.

The CDR3, as DNA: TGTGCCAGCAGCTCGTATATAGAGACAGGGTCCCCTGAAGCTTTCTTT. Translating gives CASSSYIETGSPEAFF. V gene TRBV9 combines with J gene TRBJ1-1, with TRBD1 matching over 7 bases. Trimming removed 4 bases from V and 6 bases from J; junction bases left unmatched: 15. The CDR3 consists of 16 residues. Germline CDR1 is SGDLS and CDR2 is YYNGEE.

CDR3 loop: CASSSFGGGNQPQHF. The CDR3 DNA reads TGTGCCAGCAGTTCCTTTGGAGGGGGGAATCAGCCCCAGCATTTT. V gene TRBV28 combines with J gene TRBJ1-5; TRBD1 is a possible D gene (6 bases). The CDR3 has 15 amino acids. V was pared by 4 bases and J by 4 bases, with 14 bases between. Germline V gives CDR1 MDHEN, CDR2 SYDVKM.

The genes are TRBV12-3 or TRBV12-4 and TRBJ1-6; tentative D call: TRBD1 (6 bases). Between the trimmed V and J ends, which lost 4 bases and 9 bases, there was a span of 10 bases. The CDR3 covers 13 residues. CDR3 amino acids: CASSYGGGSPLHF. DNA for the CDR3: TGTGCCAGCAGTTATGGGGGCGGTTCACCCCTCCACTTT.

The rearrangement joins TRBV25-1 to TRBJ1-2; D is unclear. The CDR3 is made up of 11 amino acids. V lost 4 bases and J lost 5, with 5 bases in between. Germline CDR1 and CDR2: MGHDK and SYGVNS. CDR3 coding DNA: TGTGCCAGCAGTGCCCTTTATGGCTACACCTTC. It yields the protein CASSALYGYTF.

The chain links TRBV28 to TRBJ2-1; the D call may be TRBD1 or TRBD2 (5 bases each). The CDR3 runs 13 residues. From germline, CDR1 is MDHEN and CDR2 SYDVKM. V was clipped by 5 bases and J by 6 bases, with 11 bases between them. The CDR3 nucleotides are TGTGCCAGCAGTCCCCGGGACGGCAATGAGCAGTTCTTC. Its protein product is CASSPRDGNEQFF.

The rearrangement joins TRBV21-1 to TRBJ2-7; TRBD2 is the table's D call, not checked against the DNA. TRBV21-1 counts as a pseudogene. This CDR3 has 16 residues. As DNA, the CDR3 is TGTGCCAGCAGCAACCCGAAAACTAGCGGGAATAAGAAGCAGTACGTC. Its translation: CASSNPKTSGNKKQYV.

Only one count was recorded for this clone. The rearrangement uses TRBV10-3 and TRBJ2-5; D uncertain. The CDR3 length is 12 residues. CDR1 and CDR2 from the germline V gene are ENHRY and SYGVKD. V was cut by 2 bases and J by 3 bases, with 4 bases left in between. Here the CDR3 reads CAISEKEETQYF. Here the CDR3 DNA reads TGTGCCATCAGTGAGAAAGAAGAGACCCAGTACTTC.

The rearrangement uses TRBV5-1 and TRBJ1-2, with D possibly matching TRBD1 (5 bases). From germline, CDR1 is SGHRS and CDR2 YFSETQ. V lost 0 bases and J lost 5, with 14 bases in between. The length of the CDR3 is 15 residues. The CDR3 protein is CASSLEGSGAYGYTF. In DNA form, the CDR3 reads TGCGCCAGCAGCTTGGAAGGGTCCGGGGCTTATGGCTACACCTTC. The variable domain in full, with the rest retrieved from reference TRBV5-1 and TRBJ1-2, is KAGVTQTPRYLIKTRGQQVTLSCSPISGHRSVSWYQQTPGQGLQFLFEYFSETQRNKGNFPGRFSGRQFSNSRSEMNVSTLELGDSALYLCASSLEGSGAYGYTFGSGTRLTVV.

The CDR3 reads CASSQSGRDNEQFF. CDR3 in DNA: TGTGCCAGCAGCCAGAGCGGGAGGGACAATGAGCAGTTCTTC. The chain joins TRBV7-9 to TRBJ2-1; 10 bases match TRBD2. V trimming: 5 bases; J trimming: 5 bases; junction bases outside the gene matches: 3. CDR3 length: 14 residues. Germline V gene lookup returns CDR1 SEHNR and CDR2 FQNEAQ (reference sequence). The full variable domain, in which reference TRBV7-9 and TRBJ2-1 provide the parts outside the CDR3, is DTGVSQNPRHKITKRGQNVTFRCDPISEHNRLYWYRQTLGQGPEFLTYFQNEAQLEKSRLLSDRFSAERPKGSFSTLEIQRTEQGDSAMYLCASSQSGRDNEQFFGPGTRLTVL.

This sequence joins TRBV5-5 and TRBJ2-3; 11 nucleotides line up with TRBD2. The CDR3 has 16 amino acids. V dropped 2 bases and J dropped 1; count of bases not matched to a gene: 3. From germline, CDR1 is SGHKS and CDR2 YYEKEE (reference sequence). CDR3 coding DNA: TGTGCCAGCAGCTTACTAGCGGGGGCCGGCACAGATACGCAGTATTTT. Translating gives CASSLLAGAGTDTQYF.